This T cell receptor (beta chain) came from a study of cytomegalovirus exposure and HLA in healthy donors. Overall study findings and caveats: Most TCR sequences showed up rarely, but some public TCRs showed up in many donors. By a later analysis, the bulk of CMV-associated TCR beta chains appeared HLA-restricted.

The table lists this clone with a few counts. Its antigen is still unknown. V lost 0 bases and J lost 4; bases outside the gene matches: 7. Germline lookup yields CDR1 SGHRS and CDR2 YFSETQ. CDR3 length equals 16 residues. PCR involved 60 Vbeta and 13 Jbeta primers. Only in-frame clones appear in the TCRdb table, and some are missing; sequencing was by immunoSEQ multiplex PCR. The table lists 130,000 to 150,000 clones, about 86% of them singletons, with about 3.9% in the top ten. V is TRBV5-1 and J is TRBJ1-2; TRBD1 matches 9 bases. This receptor was identified in a man between 40 and 49 years old in good health and CMV-seropositive. Sequencing used PBMCs. The CDR3 coding sequence is TGCGCCAGCAGCTTGGTTGGGGGACAGGGTGGCTATGGCTACACCTTC. This sequence encodes CASSLVGGQGGYGYTF.